These T cell receptor beta chains were read from a single sample in a study of Ad26.COV2.S vaccination and SARS-CoV-2 variants. The table came from immunoSEQ multiplex PCR; TCRdb's copy has only in-frame clones and leaves some out. The sample contains under 600,000 clones, about 88% of which appear only once. This specimen was peripheral blood, taken in a trial of Ad26.COV2.S vaccine versus placebo. Receptor source: a person between 18 and 65 years old who received the Ad26.COV2.S COVID-19 vaccine or a placebo. Each CDR3 is given with its conserved first and last residue. Each record gives: J gene, V gene, clone size, D gene, CDR3 protein, CDR3 DNA. D genes are given only for firm matches. Size values are once, few and many counts, or a class for expanded clones, and some rows have none.

TRBJ2-7 | TRBV27 | NA | NA | CASRISGLSFYEQYF | TGTGCCAGCAGGATCTCGGGACTCTCTTTCTACGAGCAGTACTTC
TRBJ2-3 | TRBV3-1/TRBV3-2 | once | NA | CASSQDISTDTQYF | TGTGCCAGCAGCCAAGACATAAGCACAGATACGCAGTATTTT
TRBJ1-4 | TRBV27 | NA | TRBD1 | CASSPIGTGDEKLFF | TGTGCCAGCAGCCCTATTGGGACAGGGGATGAAAAACTGTTTTTT
TRBJ2-5 | TRBV10-2 | NA | TRBD2 | CASSDFFASGGARETQYF | TGCGCCAGCAGTGACTTTTTCGCTAGCGGGGGGGCAAGGGAGACCCAGTACTTC
TRBJ1-6 | TRBV5-1 | NA | NA | CASSLGQVFSPLHF | TGCGCCAGCAGCTTGGGCCAGGTTTTTTCACCCCTCCACTTT
TRBJ2-1 | TRBV7-9 | once | NA | CASSLTISYNEQFF | TGTGCCAGCAGCCTGACGATATCCTACAATGAGCAGTTCTTC
TRBJ1-1 | TRBV28 | NA | TRBD1 | CASSSSGTVNTEAFF | TGTGCCAGCAGCTCAAGCGGGACAGTGAACACTGAAGCTTTCTTT
TRBJ2-6 | TRBV2 | NA | TRBD2 | CASKRKAGAFSGANVLTF | TGTGCCAGCAAGCGGAAAGCGGGGGCGTTCTCTGGGGCCAACGTCCTGACTTTC
TRBJ2-5 | TRBV5-1 | NA | NA | CASSLSLPYQETQYF | TGCGCCAGCAGCTTGTCTCTCCCGTACCAAGAGACCCAGTACTTC
TRBJ2-7 | TRBV9 | NA | NA | CASSVAGYEQYF | TGTGCCAGCAGCGTAGCCGGCTACGAGCAGTACTTC
TRBJ1-4 | TRBV30 | NA | TRBD1 | CAWTGGNEKLFF | TGTGCCTGGACAGGGGGCAATGAAAAACTGTTTTTT
TRBJ2-1 | TRBV7-3 | NA | NA | CASNEQFF | TGTGCCAGCAATGAGCAGTTCTTC
TRBJ2-6 | TRBV11-1 | NA | NA | CASSNRFTGANVLTF | TGTGCCAGCAGCAACCGATTCACTGGGGCCAACGTCCTGACTTTC
TRBJ2-3 | TRBV14 | many | TRBD2 | CASSQSLAGGPDTQYF | TGTGCCAGCAGCCAATCTCTAGCGGGGGGGCCAGATACGCAGTATTTT
TRBJ2-3 | TRBV7-3 | NA | NA | CASSLSPAPTDTQYF | TGTGCCAGCAGCTTATCCCCTGCCCCCACAGATACGCAGTATTTT
TRBJ2-1 | TRBV7-2 | NA | TRBD2 | CASSLVALAGGPSYNEQFF | TGTGCCAGCAGCTTAGTAGCACTAGCGGGGGGGCCGTCCTACAATGAGCAGTTCTTC
TRBJ1-4 | TRBV7-2 | NA | NA | CASSLIGTTTNEKLFF | TGTGCCAGCAGCTTAATAGGGACAACAACTAATGAAAAACTGTTTTTT
TRBJ1-2 | TRBV5-6 | NA | TRBD1 | CASQDRPLYGYTF | TGTGCCAGCCAGGACAGGCCCCTCTATGGCTACACCTTC
TRBJ1-5 | TRBV19 | NA | NA | CATGRPNQPQHF | TGTGCCACCGGACGGCCCAATCAGCCCCAGCATTTT
TRBJ2-1 | TRBV7-3 | NA | TRBD2 | CASSPAGTSNNEQFF | TGTGCCAGCAGCCCAGCCGGGACTAGCAACAATGAGCAGTTCTTC
TRBJ1-5 | TRBV6-7 | once | TRBD1 | CATKLRDRGQGNQPQHF | TGTGCCACCAAGCTCCGGGACAGGGGGCAAGGCAATCAGCCCCAGCATTTT
TRBJ2-1 | TRBV29-1 | NA | TRBD1 | CSGETGPSYNEQFF | TGCAGCGGGGAGACAGGGCCCTCCTACAATGAGCAGTTCTTC
TRBJ2-7 | TRBV6-2/TRBV6-3 | once | TRBD1 | CASSRGRPWTGDYEQYF | TGTGCCAGCAGCCGAGGGAGGCCGTGGACAGGGGACTACGAGCAGTACTTC
TRBJ1-1 | TRBV25-1 | NA | NA | CASSDHGVNTEAFF | TGTGCCAGCAGTGACCACGGAGTGAACACTGAAGCTTTCTTT
TRBJ1-2 | TRBV7-8 | NA | NA | CASSVTVLNYGYTF | TGTGCCAGCAGCGTGACAGTTCTTAACTATGGCTACACCTTC
TRBJ1-6 | TRBV6-2/TRBV6-3 | NA | NA | CASSRTLGPLHF | TGTGCCAGCAGCCGAACCCTGGGGCCCCTCCACTTT
TRBJ1-4 | TRBV28 | NA | NA | CASRAAENYEKLFF | TGTGCCAGCAGGGCCGCCGAGAATTATGAAAAACTGTTTTTT
TRBJ1-2 | TRBV5-1 | NA | NA | CASSLVGSNYGYTF | TGCGCCAGCAGCTTGGTTGGCAGCAACTATGGCTACACCTTC
TRBJ2-1 | TRBV27 | NA | TRBD2 | CATRLGAGGLRNEQFF | TGTGCCACCAGGTTAGGCGCGGGAGGACTACGCAATGAGCAGTTCTTC
TRBJ2-5 | TRBV5-1 | NA | NA | CASSLAPVAAAQETQYF | TGCGCCAGCAGCTTGGCGCCAGTAGCGGCAGCCCAAGAGACCCAGTACTTC
TRBJ1-5 | TRBV2 | NA | TRBD1 | CASSEWEGAQPQHF | TGTGCCAGCAGTGAGTGGGAGGGGGCCCAGCCCCAGCATTTT
TRBJ2-1 | TRBV18 | NA | NA | CASSPRQGDEQFF | TGTGCCAGCTCACCACGGCAAGGGGATGAGCAGTTCTTC
TRBJ2-1 | TRBV5-1 | NA | TRBD2 | CASSSSPGLAGNEQFF | TGCGCCAGCAGCTCCTCGCCGGGACTAGCGGGCAATGAGCAGTTCTTC
TRBJ2-7 | TRBV11-2 | NA | TRBD2 | CASTTVGTSSYEQYF | TGTGCCAGCACTACGGTGGGGACTAGCTCCTACGAGCAGTACTTC
TRBJ1-4 | TRBV18 | NA | NA | CASSAQGRNEKLFF | TGTGCCAGCTCAGCACAGGGTCGAAATGAAAAACTGTTTTTT
TRBJ2-3 | TRBV7-9 | NA | TRBD1 | CASSTRTGYRTDTQYF | TGTGCCAGCAGCACCCGGACAGGGTACCGCACAGATACGCAGTATTTT
TRBJ2-5 | TRBV6-1 | NA | NA | CASSEATVVKETQYF | TGTGCCAGCAGTGAAGCCACGGTAGTAAAAGAGACCCAGTACTTC
TRBJ1-4 | TRBV10-3 | NA | TRBD1 | CAISPGQPSTNEKLFF | TGTGCCATCAGCCCGGGACAGCCCTCAACTAATGAAAAACTGTTTTTT
TRBJ2-1 | TRBV7-9 | NA | TRBD2 | CASSSLLAMENEQFF | TGTGCCAGCAGCTCCCTACTAGCGATGGAAAATGAGCAGTTCTTC
TRBJ1-1 | TRBV5-1 | NA | NA | CASSLATGSFTEAFF | TGCGCCAGCAGCTTGGCCACGGGCAGCTTCACTGAAGCTTTCTTT
TRBJ2-5 | TRBV18 | NA | NA | CASARGREETQYF | TGTGCCAGCGCCCGAGGCCGTGAGGAGACCCAGTACTTC
TRBJ1-5 | TRBV7-6 | NA | NA | CASSLGGGSNQPQHF | TGTGCCAGCAGCTTAGGAGGTGGGAGCAATCAGCCCCAGCATTTT
TRBJ1-4 | TRBV19 | NA | NA | CATQAATNEKLFF | TGTGCCACCCAGGCGGCAACTAATGAAAAACTGTTTTTT
TRBJ2-7 | TRBV29-1 | NA | NA | CSAAVLGGAYEQYF | TGCAGCGCCGCCGTTCTAGGGGGAGCATACGAGCAGTACTTC
TRBJ2-7 | TRBV11-2 | NA | NA | CASSAQNYEQYF | TGTGCCAGCAGCGCGCAGAACTACGAGCAGTACTTC
TRBJ2-3 | TRBV18 | NA | NA | CASSPQGMADTQYF | TGTGCCAGCTCACCACAGGGAATGGCAGATACGCAGTATTTT
TRBJ2-7 | TRBV5-1 | NA | NA | CASSLGQGRPYEQYF | TGCGCCAGCAGCTTGGGCCAGGGGCGCCCCTACGAGCAGTACTTC
TRBJ2-7 | TRBV13 | NA | NA | CASSSGHSYEQYF | TGTGCCAGCAGCTCCGGGCACTCCTACGAGCAGTACTTC
TRBJ2-3 | TRBV15 | once | NA | CATSTDGDGQSLTDTQYF | TGTGCCACCAGCACCGACGGTGACGGACAGAGCCTCACAGATACGCAGTATTTT
TRBJ2-1 | TRBV6-5 | NA | NA | CASSLQGTYNEQFF | TGTGCCAGCAGTCTGCAGGGGACCTACAATGAGCAGTTCTTC
TRBJ2-4 | TRBV6-5 | once | NA | CAIRQSVNIQYF | TGTGCCATTCGACAGAGCGTAAACATTCAGTACTTC